The rows below give T cell receptor beta chains drawn from one sample of a study of early T cells in non-severe SARS-CoV-2 infection. TCRdb independently ran MiXCR on the 5' RACE reads; one entry per CDR3 protein. The table lists approximately 47,000 distinct CDR3 sequences, less than 9.5% of them singletons. The specimen comprised whole blood, sampled at baseline. Receptors were obtained from an adult who was a healthcare worker with PCR-confirmed SARS-CoV-2 infection or an uninfected control (not recorded which). Each CDR3 is given with its conserved first and last residue. Fields, in order: CDR3 protein, CDR3 DNA, clone size, V gene, J gene, D gene. A D gene is named only where the DNA matches it firmly. The size entry is marked missing in some rows and otherwise reads once, few, many or a size class.

cdr3_aa: CASSYSVYEQYF
cdr3_nt: TGTGCCAGCAGTTATTCAGTGTACGAGCAGTACTTC
clone_size: few
v_call: TRBV28
j_call: TRBJ2-7
d_call: .

cdr3_aa: CASSLDFSSTDTQYF
cdr3_nt: TGCGCCAGCAGCTTGGACTTCTCTAGCACAGATACGCAGTATTTT
clone_size: .
v_call: TRBV5-1
j_call: TRBJ2-3
d_call: .

cdr3_aa: CASSLSAGGWETQYF
cdr3_nt: TGTGCCAGCAGTTTATCAGCGGGGGGTTGGGAGACCCAGTACTTC
clone_size: .
v_call: TRBV12-3/TRBV12-4
j_call: TRBJ2-5
d_call: TRBD2

cdr3_aa: CAGGASRYEQYF
cdr3_nt: TGTGCCGGAGGGGCTTCGCGATACGAGCAGTACTTC
clone_size: many
v_call: TRBV10-3
j_call: TRBJ2-7
d_call: .

cdr3_aa: CASRRGPTLNTEAFF
cdr3_nt: TGTGCCAGCCGGCGGGGGCCGACACTTAACACTGAAGCTTTCTTT
clone_size: .
v_call: TRBV6-1
j_call: TRBJ1-1
d_call: .

cdr3_aa: CASSPGTDYEQYF
cdr3_nt: TGTGCCAGCAGTCCCGGGACCGACTACGAGCAGTACTTC
clone_size: many
v_call: TRBV28
j_call: TRBJ2-7
d_call: .

cdr3_aa: CASSWDSSYEQYF
cdr3_nt: TGCGCCAGCAGCTGGGACTCCTCCTACGAGCAGTACTTC
clone_size: .
v_call: TRBV5-1
j_call: TRBJ2-7
d_call: .

cdr3_aa: CASSLATGIQETQYF
cdr3_nt: TGCGCCAGCAGCTTGGCGACAGGGATTCAAGAGACCCAGTACTTC
clone_size: .
v_call: TRBV5-1
j_call: TRBJ2-5
d_call: TRBD1

cdr3_aa: CASSLLFRLAGINTGELFF
cdr3_nt: TGTGCCAGCAGCTTACTGTTTCGGCTAGCGGGGATAAACACCGGGGAGCTGTTTTTT
clone_size: few
v_call: TRBV7-2
j_call: TRBJ2-2
d_call: TRBD2

cdr3_aa: CASSLGQNFQETQYF
cdr3_nt: TGTGCCAGCAGCTTAGGGCAGAACTTCCAAGAGACCCAGTACTTC
clone_size: .
v_call: TRBV7-2
j_call: TRBJ2-5
d_call: .

cdr3_aa: CASSLTQRGLAELSSYEQYF
cdr3_nt: TGTGCCAGCAGCTTAACACAGAGGGGACTAGCGGAACTCAGCTCCTACGAGCAGTACTTC
clone_size: .
v_call: TRBV7-3
j_call: TRBJ2-7
d_call: TRBD2

cdr3_aa: CASSLRLAGGFEQFF
cdr3_nt: TGTGCCAGCAGCTTAAGACTAGCGGGGGGATTTGAGCAGTTCTTC
clone_size: .
v_call: TRBV7-2
j_call: TRBJ2-1
d_call: TRBD2

cdr3_aa: CASSTFWAAEQYF
cdr3_nt: TGTGCCAGCAGCACCTTTTGGGCGGCCGAGCAGTACTTC
clone_size: few
v_call: TRBV12-3/TRBV12-4
j_call: TRBJ2-7
d_call: .

cdr3_aa: CSARTGNSGNTIYF
cdr3_nt: TGCAGTGCTAGGACAGGAAACTCTGGAAACACCATATATTTT
clone_size: .
v_call: TRBV20-1
j_call: TRBJ1-3
d_call: .

cdr3_aa: CASSDEAGRSTDTQYF
cdr3_nt: TGTGCCAGCAGCGACGAAGCGGGACGGAGCACAGATACGCAGTATTTT
clone_size: many
v_call: TRBV28
j_call: TRBJ2-3
d_call: TRBD2

cdr3_aa: CASSLRGQNGYTF
cdr3_nt: TGTGCCAGCAGCTTGAGAGGGCAAAATGGCTACACCTTC
clone_size: .
v_call: TRBV5-4
j_call: TRBJ1-2
d_call: .

cdr3_aa: CSAREALNEKLFF
cdr3_nt: TGCAGTGCTAGAGAGGCTCTTAATGAAAAACTGTTTTTT
clone_size: few
v_call: TRBV20-1
j_call: TRBJ1-4
d_call: .

cdr3_aa: CASSLEAGEKLFF
cdr3_nt: TGTGCCAGCAGCTTAGAGGCGGGCGAAAAACTGTTTTTT
clone_size: .
v_call: TRBV7-2
j_call: TRBJ1-4
d_call: .

cdr3_aa: CASGLSVEANQPQHF
cdr3_nt: TGTGCTAGTGGTTTAAGCGTTGAGGCCAATCAGCCCCAGCATTTT
clone_size: .
v_call: TRBV12-5
j_call: TRBJ1-5
d_call: .

cdr3_aa: CASSETGTGSYEQYF
cdr3_nt: TGTGCCAGCAGTGAAACCGGGACAGGGAGTTACGAGCAGTACTTC
clone_size: few
v_call: TRBV6-5
j_call: TRBJ2-7
d_call: TRBD1

cdr3_aa: CASSYLDRDEAFF
cdr3_nt: TGCGCCAGCAGCTATTTGGACCGGGATGAAGCTTTCTTT
clone_size: many
v_call: TRBV5-1
j_call: TRBJ1-1
d_call: .

cdr3_aa: CATSRGRDVFNEQFF
cdr3_nt: TGTGCCACCTCCCGCGGGCGGGACGTTTTCAATGAGCAGTTCTTC
clone_size: .
v_call: TRBV6-1
j_call: TRBJ2-1
d_call: .

cdr3_aa: CASSRQGGPWNEQFF
cdr3_nt: TGTGCCAGCAGCCGGCAGGGGGGGCCTTGGAATGAGCAGTTCTTC
clone_size: .
v_call: TRBV7-2
j_call: TRBJ2-1
d_call: .